Below are 20 T cell receptor beta chains sequenced from a single sample in a study of T cells in Graves' hyperthyroidism and ophthalmopathy. TCR beta CDR3 region amplification was performed from RNA transcripts. Primed by the HTBI set, a first-round RT-PCR was run on the TCR CDR3. TCRdb processed the multiplex PCR reads anew with MiXCR; each CDR3 protein has one entry. Of 96,000 or so distinct CDR3 sequences in the sample, about 51% were seen once. Sequencing input: blood. Receptor source: a woman aged 40 to 50 with Graves' hyperthyroidism.

This clonotype was detected ten times or more. V is TRBV9 and J is TRBJ1-3; D gene unclear. V lost 3 bases and J lost 4, with 14 bases in between. The CDR3 runs 15 residues. Germline lookup yields CDR1 SGDLS and CDR2 YYNGEE. The CDR3 here is CASSAYPGIGNTIYF. Here the CDR3 DNA reads TGTGCCAGCAGCGCGTATCCGGGTATCGGAAACACCATATATTTT.

Concerning this clonotype: A much more abundant neighbour one base away suggests this may be a read error. The chain couples TRBV5-1 to TRBJ2-2; D remains unclear. Germline V gene data show CDR1 as SGHRS and CDR2 as YFSETQ. The CDR3 sequence is 16 residues long. Here the CDR3 DNA reads TGCGCCGGCAGCCTGCGGATAGCAAGAGGAACCGGGGAGCTGTTTTTT. This sequence encodes CAGSLRIARGTGELFF.

This clonotype showed up many times. The rearrangement joins TRBV12-3 or TRBV12-4 to TRBJ2-3; D gene uncertain. This CDR3 is 13 amino acids long. Deletions cut 6 bases from V and 0 bases from J, with 7 bases between. The CDR3 DNA sequence: TGTGCCAGCAGGAAGGGCAGCACAGATACGCAGTATTTT. Its protein is CASRKGSTDTQYF.

The chain employs TRBV7-2 and TRBJ2-5; 12 bases map to TRBD2. The CDR3 runs 16 residues. The V gene's germline CDR1 is SGHTA and CDR2 FQGNSA. V lost 6 bases and J lost 5; bases outside the gene matches: 10. The CDR3 reads CASSSRTSGKGETQYF. In nucleotides, the CDR3 is TGTGCCAGCAGTTCCCGGACTAGCGGGAAGGGGGAGACCCAGTACTTC.

This clonotype has a count of ten or more. This chain links TRBV12-3 or TRBV12-4 with TRBJ1-4; a weak D match, TRBD1 (5 bases). Trimming removed 3 bases from V and 0 bases from J, with 11 bases in between. This CDR3 contains 16 residues. CDR3 sequence: CASSFLKGSTNEKLFF. Written as DNA, the CDR3 is TGTGCCAGCAGTTTCCTGAAGGGGTCAACTAATGAAAAACTGTTTTTT.

CDR3 DNA sequence: TGCAGTGCTAGAGTGCCAGGGGAAACTAATGAAAAACTGTTTTTT. Amino acids: CSARVPGETNEKLFF. J is TRBJ1-4 and V is TRBV20-1; D is perhaps TRBD1 (6 bases). V was trimmed by 1 base and J by 1 base, leaving 10 bases between them. Germline V CDR1 and CDR2: DFQATT, SNEGSKA (reference sequence). The CDR3 contains 15 residues.

V is TRBV9 and J is TRBJ2-6; D is unclear. The CDR3 extends over 15 amino acids. Looked up from germline, CDR1 is SGDLS and CDR2 is YYNGEE. With 5 bases removed from V and 4 bases from J, the gap between germline ends came to 13 bases. The CDR3 region has the DNA TGTGCCAGCAGTTCCCTCCGAACAGGGGCCAACGTCCTGACTTTC. This translates into CASSSLRTGANVLTF.

This clonotype was observed a handful of times. The gene calls are TRBV29-1 and TRBJ2-5, with TRBD2 identical over 9 bases. Unmatched junction bases numbered 7, after V lost 5 bases and J lost 3 bases. Germline CDR1 is SQVTM and CDR2 is ANQGSEA. The CDR3 is 14 amino acids. CDR3 in DNA: TGCAGCGTTACTAGCGGGCTGGGTAAAGAGACCCAGTACTTC. This codes for CSVTSGLGKETQYF.

The chain carries TRBV29-1 and TRBJ2-2; 8 bases map to TRBD2. The V gene's germline CDR1 is SQVTM and CDR2 ANQGSEA. The V segment lost 8 bases and the J segment 1 base; nucleotides outside the gene matches: 9. The CDR3 length is 15 residues. CDR3 protein: CSQDTSGLNTGELFF. CDR3 DNA sequence: TGCAGCCAAGACACTAGCGGACTGAACACCGGGGAGCTGTTTTTT.

The chain has TRBV10-3 and TRBJ2-5; 11 nucleotides line up with TRBD1. The CDR3 extends over 16 amino acids. V shed 5 bases and J 4 bases; nucleotides not matched to a gene: 9. Germline values: CDR1 ENHRY, CDR2 SYGVKD. The CDR3 DNA reads TGTGCCATCAGTCCCTCCGGGACAGGGGGAGGAGAGACCCAGTACTTC. As protein: CAISPSGTGGGETQYF.

The CDR3 coding sequence is TGTGCCATCAGGGAATCAGGCTCAGCTAACTATGGCTACACCATATATTTT. It codes for CAIRESGSANYGYTIYF. The rearrangement joins TRBV10-3 to TRBJ1-3, with D uncertain. V was clipped by 6 bases and J by 8 bases, with 26 bases between them. CDR1 is ENHRY and CDR2 is SYGVKD in the germline V gene. The CDR3 spans 17 residues.

V is TRBV20-1 and J is TRBJ2-3; unclear D gene. V shed 7 bases and J shed 6 bases, with 5 bases lying between them. Per germline, CDR1 DFQATT and CDR2 SNEGSKA (reference sequence). This CDR3 region has 9 residues. CDR3 region: CSDGDTQYF. CDR3 in DNA: TGCAGTGACGGGGATACGCAGTATTTT.

Remarks on this clonotype: A much larger clone differs from this one at a single base, so this may be a read error. The V call is TRBV5-8, the J call TRBJ2-3, with TRBD1 as a possible D gene (6 bases). Germline V gives CDR1 SGHTS, CDR2 YDEGEE. The CDR3 runs to 14 residues. V dropped 1 base and J dropped 8 bases, with 14 bases sitting between them. The CDR3 region has the DNA TGTGCCAGCAGCTTGTTGCAGGGGTGGGGTACGCAGTATTTT. Amino acid sequence: CASSLLQGWGTQYF. The full variable domain, its missing parts supplied by reference TRBV5-8 and TRBJ2-3, is EAGVTQSPTHLIKTRGQQATLRCSPISGHTSVYWYQQALGLGLQFLLWYDEGEERNRGNFPPRFSGRQFPNYSSELNVNALELEDSALYLCASSLLQGWGTQYFGPGTRLTVL.

This rearrangement joins TRBV4-3 to TRBJ2-2, with 10 bases aligning to TRBD2. The V gene's germline CDR1 is LGHNA and CDR2 YSLEER. V was pared by 0 bases and J by 1 base, with 8 bases of the junction left unmatched. The CDR3 is 19 residues long. In nucleotides, the CDR3 is TGCGCCAGCAGCCAAGATAGGAGGACTAGCGGACAGAACACCGGGGAGCTGTTTTTT. This codes for CASSQDRRTSGQNTGELFF.

This sequence joins TRBV7-2 and TRBJ2-3; D not resolved. The end of the DNA aligns better with TRBJ1-5, so the J call may be wrong. CDR3 length equals 14 residues. Germline CDR1 SGHTA, CDR2 FQGNSA. The CDR3 region has the DNA TGTGCCAGCAGCTTGAATAGAGACACAGATACGCAGCATTTT. As protein: CASSLNRDTDTQHF.

This clonotype was recorded many times. The chain uses TRBV28 and TRBJ2-7, with 13 bases that match TRBD2. With 5 bases clipped from V and 7 bases from J, the junction kept 5 bases outside the gene matches. Germline lookup yields CDR1 MDHEN and CDR2 SYDVKM. The length of the CDR3 is 14 residues. This chain's CDR3 is CASSTSGRAREQYF. The CDR3 DNA reads as TGTGCCAGCAGTACTAGCGGGAGGGCCAGGGAGCAGTACTTC.

This clonotype appeared many times. The chain links TRBV29-1 to TRBJ2-5; tentatively, D is TRBD2 (6 bases). Germline V gene sequence: CDR1 SQVTM, CDR2 ANQGSEA. The CDR3 is 16 residues long. V was shortened by 0 bases and J by 2 bases, with 16 bases between the two germline ends. The CDR3 DNA follows: TGCAGCGTTGAAGATCGAGTAGCGGCCATACAAGAGACCCAGTACTTC. Its translation is CSVEDRVAAIQETQYF.

The V call is TRBV10-3, the J call TRBJ2-6, with D perhaps matching TRBD1 or TRBD2 (5 bases each). V was cut by 8 bases and J by 11 bases, with 10 bases left in between. The germline V gene encodes CDR1 ENHRY and CDR2 SYGVKD. The CDR3 runs to 11 residues. The CDR3 sequence: CAIGDAYVLTF. DNA of the CDR3: TGTGCCATCGGGGACGCCTACGTCCTGACTTTC.

This clonotype was recorded only once. Because the CDR3 is missing its conserved closing phenylalanine or tryptophan, this is likely a read error. This chain uses TRBV6-5 with TRBJ1-2; no clear D gene. Germline values: CDR1 MNHEY, CDR2 SVGAGI. The CDR3 is 12 residues long. V was pared by 4 bases and J by 4 bases, with 7 bases between. The CDR3 loop reads CASSLRGYGYTL. CDR3 nucleotides: TGTGCCAGCAGTTTACGGGGCTATGGCTACACCCTC.

This chain joins TRBV10-2 and TRBJ1-5, with 9 bases identical to TRBD1. The V segment lost 1 base and the J segment 6 bases; nucleotides outside the gene matches: 4. From germline, CDR1 is WSHSY and CDR2 SAAADI. The CDR3 loop spans 15 amino acids. CDR3 coding DNA: TGCGCCAGCAGTGAGTGGGGGACAGGGATTCAGCCCCAGCATTTT. It encodes CASSEWGTGIQPQHF.